Listed here is a single T cell receptor (beta chain). The repertoire was sequenced with immunoSEQ multiplex PCR; TCRdb's copy has only in-frame clones and lacks some. The repertoire has 90,000 to 120,000 clones, 75% to 90% of them found once; the top ten carry 32%. This entry is derived from a study of blood T cell repertoires in COVID-19. This CDR3 comprises 11 residues. Germline-derived CDR1 and CDR2 are GTSNPN and SVGIG (reference sequence). Between the trimmed V and J ends, which lost 1 base and 9 bases, there was a span of 7 bases. Source material: peripheral blood. This sequence was found in a woman of 80 years or more with acute or convalescent COVID-19. The chain combines TRBV30 with TRBJ2-1, with D unclear. CDR3 nucleotides: TGTGCCTGGAGTGGTCGCGGTGAGCAGTTCTTC. It is translated as CAWSGRGEQFF.